This TCR beta chain came from a study of glioma-infiltrating T cells. The length of the CDR3 is 15 residues. V was pared by 5 bases and J by 0 bases, with 4 bases of the junction left unmatched. Using RNA template, CDR3s of TCR alpha and beta were amplified with iRepertoire arm-PCR. Each CDR3 protein is one row after TCRdb ran MiXCR on the multiplex PCR reads. This sample has more than 300,000 distinct CDR3 sequences, with roughly 41% found just once. This TCR came from a human donor with low-grade glioma or glioblastoma, undergoing nonglioma brain surgery, or in good health (not recorded which). The chain uses TRBV12-3 or TRBV12-4 and TRBJ2-1, with 7 positions matching TRBD1. Input material: glioma tissue, nonneoplastic brain tissue, or PBMCs (not recorded which). CDR3 amino acids: CASSMGQSSYNEQFF. In DNA, the CDR3 is TGTGCCAGCAGTATGGGACAGAGCTCCTACAATGAGCAGTTCTTC.